The present T cell receptor beta chain was sequenced within a study of blood T cells in healthy people across ages. Then a second PCR, running roughly 7 to 11 cycles, was carried out with a sample-barcoded 5' primer and a J-beta primer mix. A template-switch adaptor with 12 random nucleotides tagged each cDNA molecule. TCRdb reanalysed the 5' RACE reads using MiXCR and keeps one entry per CDR3 protein. The repertoire has 850,000 to 950,000 distinct CDR3 sequences, 29% of them found once; the top ten carry 15% to 20%. Peripheral blood samples of 9 to 10 milliliters were drawn from each donor. This clonotype appeared a few times. The sample comprised blood. The clonotype comes from a woman of 80 years or more in good health.

CDR3 amino acids: CASSHTGTGIYSNQPQHF. In DNA form, the CDR3 reads TGTGCCAGCAGCCATACCGGGACAGGGATTTATAGCAATCAGCCCCAGCATTTT. The chain is built from TRBV7-9 and TRBJ1-5; 9 bases are shared with TRBD1. The J segment lost 0 bases and the V segment lost 5 bases, leaving 11 bases of the junction unmatched. CDR1 and CDR2 from the germline V gene are SEHNR and FQNEAQ (reference sequence). This CDR3 has 18 residues.